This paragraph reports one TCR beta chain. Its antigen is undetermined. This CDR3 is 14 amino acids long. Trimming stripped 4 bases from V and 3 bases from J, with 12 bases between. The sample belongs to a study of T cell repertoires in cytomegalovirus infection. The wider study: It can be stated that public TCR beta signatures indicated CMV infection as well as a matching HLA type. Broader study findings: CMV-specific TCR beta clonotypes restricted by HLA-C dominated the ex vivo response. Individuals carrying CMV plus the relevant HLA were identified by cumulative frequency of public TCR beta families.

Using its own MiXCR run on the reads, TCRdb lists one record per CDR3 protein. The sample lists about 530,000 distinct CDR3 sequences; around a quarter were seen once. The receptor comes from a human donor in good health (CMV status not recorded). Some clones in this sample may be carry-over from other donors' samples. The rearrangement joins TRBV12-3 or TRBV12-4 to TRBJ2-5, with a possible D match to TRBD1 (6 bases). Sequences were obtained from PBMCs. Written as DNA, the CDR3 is TGTGCCAGCAGTTGGATAACAGGGAAAGAGACCCAGTACTTC. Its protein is CASSWITGKETQYF.